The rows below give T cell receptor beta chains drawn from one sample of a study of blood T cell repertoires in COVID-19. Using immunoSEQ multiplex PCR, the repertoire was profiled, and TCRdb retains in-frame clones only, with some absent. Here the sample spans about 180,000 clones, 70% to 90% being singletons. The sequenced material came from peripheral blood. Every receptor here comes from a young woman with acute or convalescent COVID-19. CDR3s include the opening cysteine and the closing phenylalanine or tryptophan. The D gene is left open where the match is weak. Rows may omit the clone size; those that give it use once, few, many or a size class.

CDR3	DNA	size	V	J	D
CASSFSSQGKNIQYF	TGTGCCAGCAGTTTTAGTAGCCAGGGCAAAAACATTCAGTACTTC	.	TRBV11-2	TRBJ2-4	.
CASSQTTSGKYNEQFF	TGTGCCAGCAGCCAAACCACTAGCGGGAAATACAATGAGCAGTTCTTC	.	TRBV3-1/TRBV3-2	TRBJ2-1	TRBD2
CAWSDGGGRESNQPQHF	TGTGCCTGGAGTGACGGTGGGGGGAGGGAAAGCAATCAGCCCCAGCATTTT	once	TRBV30	TRBJ1-5	.
CASSLAQTGDEQFF	TGCGCCAGCAGCTTGGCCCAGACAGGCGACGAGCAGTTCTTC	.	TRBV5-1	TRBJ2-1	.
CASSERTSAGELFF	TGTGCCAGCAGTGAGAGGACATCGGCCGGGGAGCTGTTTTTT	.	TRBV6-1	TRBJ2-2	.
CATSDLRGSEQFF	TGTGCCACCAGTGATTTGCGGGGGAGTGAGCAGTTCTTC	.	TRBV24-1	TRBJ2-1	.
CASSEDRPNEQFF	TGTGCCAGCAGTGAAGACAGGCCCAATGAGCAGTTCTTC	.	TRBV2	TRBJ2-1	.
CASSLGRGANYGYTF	TGCGCCAGCAGCTTGGGCCGGGGTGCCAACTATGGCTACACCTTC	.	TRBV5-1	TRBJ1-2	.
CASSGMVAKDEQYF	TGTGCCAGCAGTGGAATGGTAGCTAAGGACGAGCAGTACTTC	.	TRBV2	TRBJ2-7	.
CASSFGRAGVNEQFF	TGTGCCAGCAGCTTTGGTCGCGCGGGAGTAAATGAGCAGTTCTTC	.	TRBV7-2	TRBJ2-1	TRBD2
CASSQTQGGGTQYF	TGTGCCAGCAGCCAAACACAGGGTGGAGGGACCCAGTACTTC	.	TRBV5-4	TRBJ2-5	.
CASRLAGYSYNEQFF	TGTGCCAGCAGACTAGCGGGATATTCCTACAATGAGCAGTTCTTC	.	TRBV2	TRBJ2-1	TRBD2
CASSSQGLTEAFF	TGTGCCAGCAGCTCTCAGGGCCTCACTGAAGCTTTCTTT	few	TRBV7-9	TRBJ1-1	.
CASSLAIAGGSTGELFF	TGTGCCAGCAGCTTGGCGATCGCCGGGGGATCCACCGGGGAGCTGTTTTTT	once	TRBV5-6	TRBJ2-2	.
CASSQGTGGAFF	TGTGCCAGCAGCCAAGGCACAGGGGGAGCTTTCTTT	.	TRBV3-1/TRBV3-2	TRBJ1-1	TRBD1
CASSLSAGNEQYF	TGTGCCAGCAGTTTAAGTGCAGGGAACGAGCAGTACTTC	.	TRBV28	TRBJ2-7	.
CASSRAGDTGELFF	TGCGCCAGCAGCCGAGCCGGTGACACCGGGGAGCTGTTTTTT	once	TRBV4-1	TRBJ2-2	.
CASSLQFNYGELFF	TGCGCCAGCAGCCTACAATTCAATTACGGGGAGCTGTTTTTT	.	TRBV4-1	TRBJ2-2	.
CASSQIPGLAGGRTDTQYF	TGTGCCAGCAGTCAAATTCCGGGACTAGCGGGAGGACGCACAGATACGCAGTATTTT	once	TRBV28	TRBJ2-3	TRBD2
CASSFSQGLMNTEAFF	TGTGCCAGCAGCTTTTCTCAGGGGCTGATGAACACTGAAGCTTTCTTT	.	TRBV5-6	TRBJ1-1	.
CASSLDLADEQFF	TGTGCCAGCAGCTTAGATCTGGCCGATGAGCAGTTCTTC	once	TRBV11-2	TRBJ2-1	.
CASSPTGPYEQYF	TGTGCCAGCTCTCCAACAGGGCCCTACGAGCAGTACTTC	.	TRBV18	TRBJ2-7	.
CASRTSRELFF	TGTGCCAGCAGGACTAGCAGGGAGCTGTTTTTT	.	TRBV2	TRBJ2-2	TRBD2
CASRQGTYEQYF	TGTGCCAGCCGGCAGGGGACCTACGAGCAGTACTTC	.	TRBV12-3/TRBV12-4	TRBJ2-7	.
CASSGSGQGTGEQFF	TGTGCCAGCAGTGGGTCGGGACAGGGAACTGGCGAGCAGTTCTTC	many	TRBV28	TRBJ2-1	TRBD1
CASSSGKTKGYTF	TGTGCCAGCAGCTCCGGGAAGACGAAGGGCTACACCTTC	.	TRBV7-9	TRBJ1-2	.
CASSSRPGTAYEQYF	TGTGCCAGCAGCTCTAGACCCGGGACAGCCTACGAGCAGTACTTC	.	TRBV7-6	TRBJ2-7	TRBD1
CASRLIENTEAFF	TGTGCCAGCAGGTTAATAGAGAACACTGAAGCTTTCTTT	.	TRBV27	TRBJ1-1	.
CASSLRPRDSPLHF	TGTGCCAGCAGCTTACGGCCGAGGGATTCACCCCTCCACTTT	many	TRBV7-9	TRBJ1-6	.
CASSFLYEQFF	TGTGCCAGCAGTTTTTTATATGAGCAGTTCTTC	.	TRBV12-3/TRBV12-4	TRBJ2-1	.
CSVVGEGYEQYF	TGCAGCGTTGTAGGGGAGGGGTACGAGCAGTACTTC	.	TRBV29-1	TRBJ2-7	TRBD2
CATSDGRDSLTGELFF	TGTGCCACCAGTGATGGCCGGGACAGTCTCACCGGGGAGCTGTTTTTT	.	TRBV24-1	TRBJ2-2	TRBD1
CASSPQTSVEQFF	TGTGCCAGTAGTCCCCAGACTAGCGTTGAGCAGTTCTTC	.	TRBV19	TRBJ2-1	TRBD2
CASSRDRKDEQFF	TGTGCCAGTAGTCGGGACAGGAAAGATGAGCAGTTCTTC	.	TRBV19	TRBJ2-1	TRBD1
CASSEISEQYF	TGTGCCAGCAGTGAAATATCCGAGCAGTACTTC	.	TRBV6-1	TRBJ2-7	.
CASSRWDSGGYTF	TGTGCCAGCAGTCGCTGGGACAGTGGGGGCTACACCTTC	.	TRBV27	TRBJ1-2	TRBD1
CATSSHGRDTTGELFF	TGTGCCACCAGCAGTCACGGCCGGGACACCACCGGGGAGCTGTTTTTT	.	TRBV15	TRBJ2-2	.
CSVPIRQGGYGYTF	TGCAGCGTTCCCATTCGACAGGGGGGCTATGGCTACACCTTC	.	TRBV29-1	TRBJ1-2	TRBD1
CASSSPTGGKLFF	TGTGCCAGCAGTTCTCCGACGGGGGGAAAACTGTTTTTT	.	TRBV27	TRBJ1-4	.
CASSRPLGDRGIGEQFF	TGTGCCAGCAGCCGCCCCCTTGGGGACAGGGGAATAGGTGAGCAGTTCTTC	.	TRBV11-3	TRBJ2-1	TRBD1
CASSLERPRLFF	TGTGCCAGCAGCTTAGAGAGACCGCGGCTGTTTTTT	.	TRBV7-9	TRBJ1-4	.
CASTDLNNSPLHF	TGCGCCAGCACGGACTTAAATAATTCACCCCTCCACTTT	.	TRBV4-1	TRBJ1-6	.
CASRDPGQSNYGYTF	TGTGCCAGCAGGGATCCAGGACAGTCTAACTATGGCTACACCTTC	.	TRBV28	TRBJ1-2	.
CASSSRLAGSYNEQFF	TGTGCCAGCAGCTCGAGACTAGCGGGATCCTACAATGAGCAGTTCTTC	.	TRBV28	TRBJ2-1	TRBD2
CASRRDSANTGELFF	TGTGCCAGCAGACGGGACTCCGCGAACACCGGGGAGCTGTTTTTT	.	TRBV6-5	TRBJ2-2	.
CASRDMATNEKLFF	TGTGCCAGCAGAGACATGGCAACTAATGAAAAACTGTTTTTT	.	TRBV6-6	TRBJ1-4	.
CASSHPRGRGYTF	TGTGCCAGCTCTCACCCCAGGGGGCGAGGCTACACCTTC	.	TRBV12-3/TRBV12-4	TRBJ1-2	TRBD1
CASSPSSDLSYEQYF	TGTGCCAGCTCACCATCTAGCGACCTCTCCTACGAGCAGTACTTC	.	TRBV18	TRBJ2-7	.